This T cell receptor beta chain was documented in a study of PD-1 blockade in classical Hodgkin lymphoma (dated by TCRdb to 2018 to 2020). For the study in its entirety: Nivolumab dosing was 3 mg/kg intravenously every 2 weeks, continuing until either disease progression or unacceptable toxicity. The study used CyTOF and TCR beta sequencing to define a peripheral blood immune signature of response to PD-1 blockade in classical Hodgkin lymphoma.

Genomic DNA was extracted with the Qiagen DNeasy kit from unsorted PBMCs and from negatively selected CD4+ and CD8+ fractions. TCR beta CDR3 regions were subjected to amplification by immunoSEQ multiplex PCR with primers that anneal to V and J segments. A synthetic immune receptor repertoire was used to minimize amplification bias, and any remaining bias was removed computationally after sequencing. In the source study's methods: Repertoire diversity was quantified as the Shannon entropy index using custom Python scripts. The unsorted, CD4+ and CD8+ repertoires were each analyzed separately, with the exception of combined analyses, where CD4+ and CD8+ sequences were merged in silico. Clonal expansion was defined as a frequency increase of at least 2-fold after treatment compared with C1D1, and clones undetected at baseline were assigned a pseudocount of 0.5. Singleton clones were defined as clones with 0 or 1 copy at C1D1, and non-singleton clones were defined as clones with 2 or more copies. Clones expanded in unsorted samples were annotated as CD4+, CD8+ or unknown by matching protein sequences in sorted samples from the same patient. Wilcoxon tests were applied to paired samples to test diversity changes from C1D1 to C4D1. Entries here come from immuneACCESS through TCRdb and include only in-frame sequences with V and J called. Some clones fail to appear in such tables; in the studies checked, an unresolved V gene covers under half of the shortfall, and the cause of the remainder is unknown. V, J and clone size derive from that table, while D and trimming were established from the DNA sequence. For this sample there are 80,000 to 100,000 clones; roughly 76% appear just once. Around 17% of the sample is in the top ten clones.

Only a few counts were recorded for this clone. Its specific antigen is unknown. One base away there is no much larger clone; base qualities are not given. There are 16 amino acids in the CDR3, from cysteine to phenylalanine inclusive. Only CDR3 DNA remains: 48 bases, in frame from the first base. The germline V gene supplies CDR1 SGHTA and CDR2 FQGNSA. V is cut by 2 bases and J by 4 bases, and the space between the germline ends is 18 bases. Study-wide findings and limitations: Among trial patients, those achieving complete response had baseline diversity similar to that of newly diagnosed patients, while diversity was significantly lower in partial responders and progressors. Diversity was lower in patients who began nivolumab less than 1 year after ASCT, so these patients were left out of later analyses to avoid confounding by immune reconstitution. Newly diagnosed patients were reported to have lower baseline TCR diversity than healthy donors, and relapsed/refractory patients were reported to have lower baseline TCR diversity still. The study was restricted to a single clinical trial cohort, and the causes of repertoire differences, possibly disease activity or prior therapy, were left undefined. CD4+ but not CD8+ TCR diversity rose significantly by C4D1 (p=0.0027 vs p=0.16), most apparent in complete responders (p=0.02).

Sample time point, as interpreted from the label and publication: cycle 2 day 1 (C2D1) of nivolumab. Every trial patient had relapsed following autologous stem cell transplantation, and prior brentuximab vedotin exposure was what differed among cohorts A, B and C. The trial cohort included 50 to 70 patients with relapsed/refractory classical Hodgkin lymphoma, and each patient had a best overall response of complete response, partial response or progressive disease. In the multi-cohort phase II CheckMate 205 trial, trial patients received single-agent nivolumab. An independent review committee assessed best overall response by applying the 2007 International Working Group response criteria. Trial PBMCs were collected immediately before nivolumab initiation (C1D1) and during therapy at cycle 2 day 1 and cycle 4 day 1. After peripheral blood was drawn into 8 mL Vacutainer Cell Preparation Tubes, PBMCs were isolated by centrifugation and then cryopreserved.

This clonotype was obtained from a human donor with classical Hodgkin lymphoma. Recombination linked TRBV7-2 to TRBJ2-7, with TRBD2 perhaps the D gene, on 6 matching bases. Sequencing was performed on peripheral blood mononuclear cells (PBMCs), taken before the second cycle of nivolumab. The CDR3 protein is CASSLRVASVFYEQYF. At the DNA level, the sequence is TGTGCCAGCAGCTTACGTGTGGCTAGCGTTTTTTACGAGCAGTACTTC.